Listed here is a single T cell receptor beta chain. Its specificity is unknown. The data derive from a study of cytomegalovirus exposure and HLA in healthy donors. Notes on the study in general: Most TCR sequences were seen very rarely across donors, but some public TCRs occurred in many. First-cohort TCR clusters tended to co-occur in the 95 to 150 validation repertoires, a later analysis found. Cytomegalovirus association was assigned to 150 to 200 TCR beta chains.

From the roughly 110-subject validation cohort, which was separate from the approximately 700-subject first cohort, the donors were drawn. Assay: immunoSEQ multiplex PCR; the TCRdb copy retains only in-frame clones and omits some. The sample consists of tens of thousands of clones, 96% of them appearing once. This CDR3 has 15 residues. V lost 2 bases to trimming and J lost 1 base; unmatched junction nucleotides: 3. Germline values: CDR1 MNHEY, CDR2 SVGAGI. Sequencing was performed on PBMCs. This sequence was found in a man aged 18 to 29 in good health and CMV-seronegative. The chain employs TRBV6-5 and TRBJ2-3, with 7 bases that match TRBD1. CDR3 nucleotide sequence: TGTGCCAGCAGTTACCTTGGACAGGGCACAGATACGCAGTATTTT. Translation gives CASSYLGQGTDTQYF.